In its sample, the clone carrying this T cell receptor (beta chain) was seen once. The sample is drawn from a study of blood T cell repertoires in COVID-19. At the level of the study: Both acute and convalescent COVID-19 samples were obtained from the United States, Italy and Spain. The analysed material was cDNA or gDNA that came from T cells, B-cell-depleted T cells, or PBMCs.

Some clones are missing from TCRdb's copy, which holds only in-frame ones; the method was immunoSEQ multiplex PCR. Here the sample spans 200,000 to 250,000 clones, roughly 80% being singletons. This CDR3 comprises 13 residues. Trimming removed 0 bases at V and 4 bases at J, with 7 bases between. The germline CDR1 and CDR2 sequences are SGHKS and YYEKEE (reference sequence). Enrolled through a virtual design, the participants were between about 18 and 89 years of age and came from under 25 US areas. The recovered donors of Cohort 3 showed two negative PCRs, clearance, or symptom resolution. The chain recombines TRBV5-5 with TRBJ1-2; D not certain. Sequenced input: PBMCs or T cells enriched from blood (not recorded which). This TCR derives from a man aged 55-75 years who had recovered from COVID-19. The DNA for the CDR3 is TGTGCCAGCAGCTTGGTCGACTCCTATGGCTACACCTTC. Its translation: CASSLVDSYGYTF. The whole variable domain, filled in from reference TRBV5-5 and TRBJ1-2, reads DAGVTQSPTHLIKTRGQQVTLRCSPISGHKSVSWYQQVLGQGPQFIFQYYEKEERGRGNFPDRFSARQFPNYSSELNVNALLLGDSALYLCASSLVDSYGYTFGSGTRLTVV.